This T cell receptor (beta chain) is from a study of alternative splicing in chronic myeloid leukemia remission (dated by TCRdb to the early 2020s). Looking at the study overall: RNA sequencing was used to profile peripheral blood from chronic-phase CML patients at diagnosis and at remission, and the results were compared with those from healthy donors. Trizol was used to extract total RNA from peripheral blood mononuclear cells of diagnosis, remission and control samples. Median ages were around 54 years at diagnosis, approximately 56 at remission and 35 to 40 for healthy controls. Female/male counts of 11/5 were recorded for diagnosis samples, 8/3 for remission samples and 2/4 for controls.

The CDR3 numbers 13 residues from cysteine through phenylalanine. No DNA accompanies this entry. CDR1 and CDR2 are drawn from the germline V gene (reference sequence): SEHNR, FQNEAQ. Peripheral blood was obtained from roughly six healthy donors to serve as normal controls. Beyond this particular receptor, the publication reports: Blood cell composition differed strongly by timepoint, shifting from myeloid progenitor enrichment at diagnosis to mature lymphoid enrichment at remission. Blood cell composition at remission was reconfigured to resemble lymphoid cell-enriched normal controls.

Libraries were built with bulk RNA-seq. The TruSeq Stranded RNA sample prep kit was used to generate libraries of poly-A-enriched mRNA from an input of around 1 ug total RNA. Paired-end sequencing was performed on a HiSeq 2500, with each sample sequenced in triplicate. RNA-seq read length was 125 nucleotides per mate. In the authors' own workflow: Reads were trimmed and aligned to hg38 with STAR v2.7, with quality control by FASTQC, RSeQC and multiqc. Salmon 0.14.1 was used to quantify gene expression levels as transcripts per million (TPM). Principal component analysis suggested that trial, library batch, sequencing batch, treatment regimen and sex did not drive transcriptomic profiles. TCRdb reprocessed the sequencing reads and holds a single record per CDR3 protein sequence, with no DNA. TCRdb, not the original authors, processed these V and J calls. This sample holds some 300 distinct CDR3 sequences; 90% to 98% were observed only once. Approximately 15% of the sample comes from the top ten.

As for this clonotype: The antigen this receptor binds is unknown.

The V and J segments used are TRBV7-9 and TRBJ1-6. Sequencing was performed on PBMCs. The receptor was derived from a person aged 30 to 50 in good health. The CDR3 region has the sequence CASSLGYNSPLHF.